This T cell receptor (beta chain) stems from a study of neurological immune-mediated disorders. The study's findings and limits: Falling below healthy controls, multiple sclerosis showed the least TCR clonal expansion, while HTLV-1-associated myelopathy showed the most.

This clonotype was seen at least ten times. Its antigen remains unknown. The making of cDNA relied on 5'RACE with 10-nucleotide random UMIs. Over 200 million TCR-beta sequences, together covering 15-18 subjects, were produced by every individual sequencing run that was carried out. TCRdb independently ran MiXCR on the 5' RACE reads; one entry per CDR3 protein. This sample has 71,000 or so distinct CDR3 sequences, with around 13% found just once. The time point was: longitudinal time-point 1 (baseline). Unsorted libraries used 2 million PBMCs kept at -80 degrees C. CDR1 is SGHRS, CDR2 YFSETQ, per germline. The CDR3 is made up of 17 amino acids. V lost 0 bases, J lost 6 bases, and 19 bases lay in between.

The sequence derives from a female donor with HTLV-1-associated myelopathy (HAM/TSP). The chain uses TRBV5-1 and TRBJ2-1; no definite D call. Material for sequencing was PBMCs. The CDR3 nucleotides read TGCGCCAGCAGCTTGGACCCCGGTGGTGGCGTAGCCAATGAGCAGTTCTTC. It translates to CASSLDPGGGVANEQFF.